This T cell receptor beta chain is from a study of cytomegalovirus exposure and HLA in healthy donors (dated by TCRdb to the late 2010s). Turning to the overall study: In an earlier analysis of several hundred of the donors, less than 350 Gb of sequence data and approximately 100 million unique TCR beta sequences from about 190 million T cells were reported. The study aimed to test whether cataloging public T cell receptors could reveal signatures of past pathogen exposure. Donor age, sex, ethnicity and CMV serostatus were compiled together with the repertoire data. To study patterns of TCR occurrence, a later analysis re-analyzed previously published TCR beta repertoires from around 660 donors and added high-resolution HLA genotyping. Because of strong linkage in the cohort, roughly 5 DR-DQ haplotypes were treated as single units for association and clustering. Besides the first cohort of hundreds of subjects, a separate validation cohort made up of around 120 different subjects was used. The study used immunosequencing to profile the T cell repertoires of several hundred subjects and linked those repertoires to cytomegalovirus serostatus. Typing coverage varied by locus: roughly 629-640 donors for A, B, C, DRB1 and DQB1; around 560 for DQA1; some 610 for DPA1; under 490 for DPB1. High-throughput TCR immunosequencing, statistical association of individual TCRs with disease status, and machine learning were combined to predict cytomegalovirus infection status. HLA typing covered class I and class II loci at four-digit resolution. Across 300 to 400 genotyped donors of the cohort, an average of approximately 220,000 unique TCR beta nucleotide sequences per donor were sequenced, and roughly 20% of those sequences were non-productive. Every discovery cohort repertoire had been produced on one sequencing platform. In an earlier analysis of around 540 of the donors, high-throughput TCR beta sequencing was used to judge whether each TCR beta V gene segment behaved as functional or pseudogenic. In the later analysis, no new phenotypic data were used to find candidate immune exposures; instead, reliance was placed on TCR beta sequences and their occurrence across donors. Approximately 300 gigabases of sequencing data and 91 million or so unique TCR sequences made up an early release that covered approximately 650 HLA-typed donors. A later genetic analysis took genome-wide SNP genotypes for about 55% of the roughly 700 donors and used that subset as a discovery cohort. Among the roughly 380 genotyped donors, 75% to 90% belonged to the genetic ancestry cluster associated with self-reported Caucasian donors.

The germline V gene sets CDR1 to SGHTS and CDR2 to YDEGEE. From the cysteine up to the phenylalanine, the CDR3 has a length of 13 residues. CDR3 DNA is the only sequence kept; it has 39 bases, read in frame from the first base. A distance of 14 bases separates the germline ends of V and J, which lose 4 bases and 7 bases respectively. Library generation was performed with the immunoSEQ multiplex PCR assay. The multiplex PCR relied on a mix of 60 forward primers for TCR Vbeta segments and 13 reverse primers for TCR Jbeta segments. A multiplex PCR assay on genomic DNA amplified the CDR3 region of rearranged TCR beta genes. The Illumina HiSeq System was used to sequence the amplified TCR beta libraries as 87-base-pair reads. Under the source paper's analysis protocol: Across the 670 or so repertoires, a later analysis counted some 80 million unique TCR beta chains, 9.5 million to 13 million of which were shared by at least two donors. A nearest-neighbor algorithm error-corrected the raw reads and collapsed the reads into unique sequences, merging closely related sequences to remove PCR and sequencing errors. To assign V, D and J gene segments, CDR3 sequences were aligned to IMGT reference sequences. For a sequence to be retained, a match of at least six nucleotides was required to both a V gene segment and a J gene segment. Rearrangements were called productive when the CDR3 lacked stop codons and stayed in frame with V and J; all others were non-productive. Following IMGT convention, CDR3 was defined as the stretch from the second conserved V-encoded cysteine to the conserved J-encoded phenylalanine. The earlier analysis of some 580 of the donors excluded any sequence lacking an unambiguous match to a single V gene segment. An earlier analysis of 550 to 650 of the donors classified V segments as functional when productive rearrangements were above 56.7% and as segregating when the standard deviation between donors was above 5%. To diagnose cytomegalovirus status from the catalog of TCR beta chain sequences, a statistical classification framework was built. In a later analysis, V and J genes were assigned by comparing TCR nucleotide sequences against IMGT/GENE-DB human TR gene sequences. A later analysis assigned CDR3 sequences and most-parsimonious VDJ recombination scenarios with the TCRdist pipeline. In a later analysis, each TCR beta chain was defined by its CDR3 amino acid sequence together with its V-gene family, and reads without a unique V-gene family were excluded. A later analysis removed several hundred highly shared, low-generation-probability nucleotide sequences to deal with suspected cross-contamination and a sequencing artifact. For each public chain, a later analysis derived a clonal expansion index from normalized ranks of inferred template counts within each repertoire. A later analysis computed generation probabilities with a VDJ recombination model fitted to out-of-frame rearrangements, and checked the results against IGoR. In a later analysis, TCR-TCR, TCR-HLA and TCR-CMV co-occurrence was scored with hypergeometric tests, and a repertoire-size bias correction was applied to TCR pairs. To estimate false discovery rates, a later analysis permuted the HLA or CMV assignments 20 times. In a later analysis, co-occurring TCRs were grouped using DBSCAN, with TCRdist sequence similarity added in when clustering inside HLA-allele-positive subsets. Co-occurrence clustering excluded repertoires with fewer than 30,000 or more than 120,000 public chains, plus five with anomalous nucleotide sharing. TCRdb mirrors the immuneACCESS table, restricted to in-frame sequences. Some clones are absent from its copies; in checked studies, under half trace to an unresolved V gene, and the reason for the others is unknown. V, J and clone size reflect that table, while D and trimming were determined from the DNA. The sample table shows over 120,000 clones, and approximately 70% are seen once. Clones ranked in the top ten supply 2% to 2.5% of the sample.

The cohort was made up of under 800 healthy bone marrow donors. Cohort members were all nominally healthy when sampled, although unrecorded immune exposures were likely present. The donor tested CMV seropositive, placing the donor among the 310 or so seropositive members of the cohort. A peripheral blood sample was provided by each donor, and peripheral blood mononuclear cells were used for TCR beta sequencing. Genomic DNA extraction from the blood cell samples was performed with the Qiagen DNeasy Blood Extraction Kit. A word on this clone: Its antigen has not been determined. No per-base quality is available; no much larger clone lies one base away.

Results the study describes overall, beyond this receptor: Linkage disequilibrium might explain the correlated functional status among segregating V segments, but an unknown experimental factor could not be ruled out. In a later analysis, HLA-associated TCR beta chains showed more clonal expansion and lower generation probabilities than non-associated chains that were equally common. Specific HLA alleles were associated with 15,000 to 20,000 TCR beta sequences at a false discovery rate of 0.05 in a later analysis. According to a later genetic analysis, donors in an Asian-associated ancestry cluster had fewer N-insertions in productive TCRs than the approximately 650-donor mean. Strong co-occurrence of HLA alleles, especially DR and DQ, made assigning TCR associations to individual alleles difficult. A later genetic analysis associated a missense DCLRE1C variant with V-gene and J-gene trimming of TCR beta chains, and an independent cohort replicated the association. The study listed 150 to 200 TCR beta chains as associated with cytomegalovirus. HLA typing was unavailable for some donors at each locus, so association tests used only the typed subset. In a later analysis, the rate of TCR association differed among HLA loci, with DRB1 alleles having the most associated TCRs and HLA-C alleles having the fewest. In vitro tests confirmed that a few of the cytomegalovirus-associated TCR beta chains recognize cytomegalovirus antigens. According to a later analysis, parvovirus B19, influenza, CMV and Epstein-Barr virus appeared linked to several top co-occurrence clusters. Presence/absence analyses assumed roughly uniform sequencing depth across donors, an assumption that may not hold. Most TCR sequences were seen in very few donors, while some public TCRs were found in many individuals. Most CMV-associated TCR beta chains appeared to be HLA-restricted in a later analysis, and the HLA associations seemed to be driven largely by CMV exposure. An earlier analysis of approximately 600 of the donors showed that most TCR beta V segments appeared in productive rearrangements either about 87% or about 30% of the time, which broadly matched IMGT annotations. The 87-base-pair reads could not distinguish some IMGT-functional V segments, including TRBV6-2 and TRBV6-3, so those segments were excluded. CMV serostatus was the only immune exposure information available for the cohort. Cytomegalovirus status was reported to be diagnosed by the classifier with high specificity and sensitivity in both the original and validation cohorts. A cluster of highly shared sequence variants was judged likely to represent a technical artifact of the sequencing pipeline. Because counts were too low, 15 to 20 rarely observed V segments, including chromosome 9 orphons, were excluded from the earlier analysis of several hundred of the donors. This cohort had only TCR beta chains sequenced, and the lack of alpha or paired-chain data limited which features could be detected. A further reported finding was that TCR beta sequences accurately predicted the HLA-A and HLA-B alleles for most subjects in the first cohort. The authors suggested that the approach could potentially be extended to other disease states and immunological phenotypes.

The rearrangement joined TRBV5-8 to TRBJ1-1; the D gene is not confidently resolved. Sequencing was done on a sample of PBMCs. The clonotype was recovered from a woman aged 55-70 years in good health and CMV-seropositive. The bases read TGTGCCAGCAGCCCAAGGTTGGCAGGTGAAGCTTTCTTT. Translated, this is CASSPRLAGEAFF.